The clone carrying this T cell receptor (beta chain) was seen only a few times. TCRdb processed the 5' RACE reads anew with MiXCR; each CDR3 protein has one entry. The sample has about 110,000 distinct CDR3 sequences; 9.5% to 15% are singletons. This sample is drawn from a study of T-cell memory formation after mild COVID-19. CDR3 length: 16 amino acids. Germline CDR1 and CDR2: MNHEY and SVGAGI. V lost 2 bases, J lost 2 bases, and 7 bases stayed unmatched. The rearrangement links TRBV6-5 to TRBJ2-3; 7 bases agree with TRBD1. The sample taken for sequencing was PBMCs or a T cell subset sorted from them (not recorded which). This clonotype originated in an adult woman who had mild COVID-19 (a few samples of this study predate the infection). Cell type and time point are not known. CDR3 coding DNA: TGTGCCAGCAGTTACAAAGGGGGCCCCCACACAGATACGCAGTATTTT. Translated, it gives CASSYKGGPHTDTQYF.